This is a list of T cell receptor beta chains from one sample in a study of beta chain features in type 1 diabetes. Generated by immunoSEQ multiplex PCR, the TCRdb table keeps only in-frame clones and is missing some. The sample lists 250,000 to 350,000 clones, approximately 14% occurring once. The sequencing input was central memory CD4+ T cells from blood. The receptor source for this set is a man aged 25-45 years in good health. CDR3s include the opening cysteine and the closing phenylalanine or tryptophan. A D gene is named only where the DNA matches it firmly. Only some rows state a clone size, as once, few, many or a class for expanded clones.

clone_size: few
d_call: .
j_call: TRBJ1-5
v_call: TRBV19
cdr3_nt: TGTGCCAGTACCTCGGGGGGTGGGGGCAATCAGCCCCAGCATTTT
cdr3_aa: CASTSGGGGNQPQHF

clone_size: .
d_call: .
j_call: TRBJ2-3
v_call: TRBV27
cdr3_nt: TGTGCCAGCAGTTTCTCTAGCACAGATACGCAGTATTTT
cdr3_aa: CASSFSSTDTQYF

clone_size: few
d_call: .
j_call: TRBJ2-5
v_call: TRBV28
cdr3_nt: TGTGCCAGCAGTTTGGCGGGACTTCACATCAAAGAGACCCAGTACTTC
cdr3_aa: CASSLAGLHIKETQYF

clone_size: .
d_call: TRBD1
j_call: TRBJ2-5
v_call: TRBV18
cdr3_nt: TGTGCCAGCTCACCAGACAGGGCCCAAGAGGCCCAGTACTTC
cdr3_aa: CASSPDRAQEAQYF

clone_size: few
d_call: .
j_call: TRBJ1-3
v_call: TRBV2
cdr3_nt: TGTGCCAGCAGTGAAGTTTCGGGGACCTCTGGAAACACCATATATTTT
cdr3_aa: CASSEVSGTSGNTIYF

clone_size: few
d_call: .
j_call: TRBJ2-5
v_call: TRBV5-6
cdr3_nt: TGTGCCAGCAGCTTAGGCTCCCAAGAGACCCAGTACTTC
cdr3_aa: CASSLGSQETQYF

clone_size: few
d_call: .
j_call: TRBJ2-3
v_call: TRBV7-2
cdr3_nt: TGTGCCAGCAGCTTTAGGGTAGATACGCAGTATTTT
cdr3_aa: CASSFRVDTQYF

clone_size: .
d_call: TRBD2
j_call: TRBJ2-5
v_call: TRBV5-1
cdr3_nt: TGCGCCAGCAGCCTCACACTAGCGGCCAATAAAGAGACCCAGTACTTC
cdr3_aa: CASSLTLAANKETQYF

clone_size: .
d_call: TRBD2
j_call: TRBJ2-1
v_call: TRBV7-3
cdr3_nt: TGTGCCAGCAGCCCCGGGACTAGCGGCGAGCAGTTCTTC
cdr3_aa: CASSPGTSGEQFF

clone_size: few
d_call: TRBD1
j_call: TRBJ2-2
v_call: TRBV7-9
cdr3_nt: TGTGCCAGCAGCCGTAGGACAGGGAAATTGAACACCGGGGAGCTGTTTTTT
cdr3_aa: CASSRRTGKLNTGELFF

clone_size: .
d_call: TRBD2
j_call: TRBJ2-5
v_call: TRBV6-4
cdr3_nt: TGTGCCAGCAGCCGGGGACTAGCGGGGACGGGAGAGACCCAGTACTTC
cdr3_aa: CASSRGLAGTGETQYF

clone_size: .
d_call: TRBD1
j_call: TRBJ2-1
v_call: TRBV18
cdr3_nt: TGTGCCAGCTCACCTAAAGCTAGGGGGCAAGGGTACAATGAGCAGTTCTTC
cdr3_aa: CASSPKARGQGYNEQFF

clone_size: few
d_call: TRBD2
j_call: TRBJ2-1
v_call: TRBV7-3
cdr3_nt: TGTGCCAGCAGCTTAGAGGCGGGAGCCTACAATGAGCAGTTCTTC
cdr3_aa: CASSLEAGAYNEQFF

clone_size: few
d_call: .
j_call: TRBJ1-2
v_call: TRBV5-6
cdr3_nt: TGTGCCAGCAGCCGGTCAAGAATCCACAGCTATGGCTACACCTTC
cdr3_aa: CASSRSRIHSYGYTF

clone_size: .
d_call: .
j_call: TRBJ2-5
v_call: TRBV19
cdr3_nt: TGTGCCAGTAAACGGGGGGCTAGCGGAATCCAAGAGACCCAGTACTTC
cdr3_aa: CASKRGASGIQETQYF

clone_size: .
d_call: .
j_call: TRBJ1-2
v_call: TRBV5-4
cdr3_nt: TGTGCCAGCAGCATACAGAGGGGAAGCTACACCTTC
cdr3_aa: CASSIQRGSYTF

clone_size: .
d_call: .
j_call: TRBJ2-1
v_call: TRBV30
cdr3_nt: TGTGCCTGGAGTGTACGAGGCTCCTACAATGAGCAGTTCTTC
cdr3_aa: CAWSVRGSYNEQFF

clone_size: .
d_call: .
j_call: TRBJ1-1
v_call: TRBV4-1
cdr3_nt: TGTGCCAGCAGCCAAGATTACGGCACTGAAGCTTTCTTT
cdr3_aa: CASSQDYGTEAFF